These T cell receptor beta chains were read from a single sample in a study of T cell responses to AZD1222 COVID-19 vaccine. TCRdb's table, derived via immunoSEQ multiplex PCR, lists solely in-frame clones and lacks some. The sample carries 80,000 to 90,000 clones, roughly nine tenths recorded once. The material was peripheral blood, obtained on day 0 of AZD1222 vaccination. The source is an adult in good health. Each CDR3 is given with its conserved first and last residue. The order of the fields is CDR3 DNA, CDR3 protein, CDR3 length, V gene, clone size, J gene, D gene. The D gene is left open where the match is weak. Part of the rows lack a size; the others show once, few, many or a class for expanded clones.

TGTGCTAGTGGCCCCCGGGCCCCTTACAATGAGCAGTTCTTC,CASGPRAPYNEQFF,14,TRBV12-5,-,TRBJ2-1,-
TGTGCCAGCAGCTTAGATCCGGTACCCGGGGGCTACACCTTC,CASSLDPVPGGYTF,14,TRBV11-2,-,TRBJ1-2,-
TGTGCCAGCTCCCGGACTAGCGGAGTCTACAATGAGCAGTTCTTC,CASSRTSGVYNEQFF,15,TRBV18,once,TRBJ2-1,TRBD2
TGTGCCAGCAGGACACGGGGGCGGGACTATGGCTACACCTTC,CASRTRGRDYGYTF,14,TRBV5-8,-,TRBJ1-2,-
TGCGCCAGCAGCTTGGGACTAGCGGGAGGAACCACAGATACGCAGTATTTT,CASSLGLAGGTTDTQYF,17,TRBV5-1,-,TRBJ2-3,TRBD2
TGCGCCAGCAGCCAAGGACTAGCGGTCTCCTCCTACAATGAGCAGTTCTTC,CASSQGLAVSSYNEQFF,17,TRBV5-1,-,TRBJ2-1,TRBD2
TGTGCCAGCAGCCAAGAGACCTTGGGGACAGGGGGCGTGAAAGGCTACACCTTC,CASSQETLGTGGVKGYTF,18,TRBV3-1/TRBV3-2,-,TRBJ1-2,TRBD1
TGTGCCAGCAGCTTAAATCTAGTCGCTGAGCAGTTCTTC,CASSLNLVAEQFF,13,TRBV11-2,-,TRBJ2-1,-
TGTGCCAGCAGCCCCCTGACAGGGGCGATGAACACTGAAGCTTTCTTT,CASSPLTGAMNTEAFF,16,TRBV3-1/TRBV3-2,-,TRBJ1-1,TRBD1
TGTGCCAGCAGTTTGGCACTTAGCAATCAGCCCCAGCATTTT,CASSLALSNQPQHF,14,TRBV28,-,TRBJ1-5,-
TGCGCCAGCAGCTTGGCCTCAGGGGGAAGCTCCTACAATGAGCAGTTCTTC,CASSLASGGSSYNEQFF,17,TRBV5-1,-,TRBJ2-1,TRBD1
TGTGCCTGGAGCCTTGGGGGGGGACAGAGAAACATTCAGTACTTC,CAWSLGGGQRNIQYF,15,TRBV30,-,TRBJ2-4,-
TGTGCCAGCAGCTCGGACAGGGGGGTCTTCGAGCAGTACTTC,CASSSDRGVFEQYF,14,TRBV11-2,-,TRBJ2-7,TRBD1
TGTGCCAGCAGCCTCGCCGGGTTACCCCTCCACTTT,CASSLAGLPLHF,12,TRBV7-8,-,TRBJ1-6,-
TGCGCCAGCAGTCAAATCGGACCCTCCGGGGGGCGCGTCTATGGCTACACCTTC,CASSQIGPSGGRVYGYTF,18,TRBV23-1,-,TRBJ1-2,-
TGTGCCAGCAGCTTAGGCGGGGTAAACAAGCAGTACTTC,CASSLGGVNKQYF,13,TRBV11-2,-,TRBJ2-7,-
TGTGCCAGCTCACCAGGGCAGCTGAATTCACCCCTCCACTTT,CASSPGQLNSPLHF,14,TRBV18,-,TRBJ1-6,-
TGTGCCAGCAGTCAGGACAGGGGTCGGACAGATACGCAGTATTTT,CASSQDRGRTDTQYF,15,TRBV6-4,-,TRBJ2-3,TRBD1
TGTGCCAGCAGTTACTCGAGGGACAGGGGTAGTTCACCCCTCCACTTT,CASSYSRDRGSSPLHF,16,TRBV6-5,-,TRBJ1-6,TRBD1
TGTGCCAGCGGCGGACAGGGGCTTAATGAAAAACTGTTTTTT,CASGGQGLNEKLFF,14,TRBV2,-,TRBJ1-4,TRBD1
TGTGCCAGCAGACTCTGGGGACAGGATTCCTACGAGCAGTACTTC,CASRLWGQDSYEQYF,15,TRBV27,-,TRBJ2-7,TRBD1
TGTGCCAGCAGCTTAGCGCGGGGGACAAGGACTGAAGCTTTCTTT,CASSLARGTRTEAFF,15,TRBV7-2,-,TRBJ1-1,-
TGTGCCAGCAGGAGGGGACTCTCGACCGGGGAGCTGTTTTTT,CASRRGLSTGELFF,14,TRBV7-2,-,TRBJ2-2,-
TGTGCCAGCAGCCCCCGCGGGGGGGGCTACAATGAGCAGTTCTTC,CASSPRGGGYNEQFF,15,TRBV11-3,-,TRBJ2-1,TRBD2
TGTGCCAGCAGCCTTACGACTAGCGGGAGTACAGATACGCAGTATTTT,CASSLTTSGSTDTQYF,16,TRBV3-1/TRBV3-2,-,TRBJ2-3,TRBD2
TGTGCCAGCAGTTTGGCCCGGACTAGCGGGGGAAATGAGCAGTTCTTC,CASSLARTSGGNEQFF,16,TRBV5-4,-,TRBJ2-1,TRBD2
TGCGCCAGCAGCTCAGCAAGCGGGAGGATTTACGAGCAGTACTTC,CASSSASGRIYEQYF,15,TRBV5-1,-,TRBJ2-7,TRBD2
TGTGCCAGCAGGACACAGGGCGTGAACACTGAAGCTTTCTTT,CASRTQGVNTEAFF,14,TRBV27,-,TRBJ1-1,-
TGTGCCAGCAGCCAAACAGGGGGCTTAAACACCGGGGAGCTGTTTTTT,CASSQTGGLNTGELFF,16,TRBV3-1/TRBV3-2,once,TRBJ2-2,TRBD1
TGTGCTAGTGGTTTGGTACCGCGGACAGTAAATGGCTACACCTTC,CASGLVPRTVNGYTF,15,TRBV12-5,-,TRBJ1-2,-
TGTGCCAGCAGTCCCCCTCGCGGGAACAATGAGCAGTTCTTC,CASSPPRGNNEQFF,14,TRBV6-2/TRBV6-3,-,TRBJ2-1,-
TGCGCCAGCAGCCTCGGACAGGGGAAAGAGACCCAGTACTTC,CASSLGQGKETQYF,14,TRBV5-1,-,TRBJ2-5,TRBD1
TGTGCCAGTAGTCGAGGACAGGGGATTTCGGCCGGGGAGCTGTTTTTT,CASSRGQGISAGELFF,16,TRBV19,-,TRBJ2-2,TRBD1
TGTGCCAGCAGTTTTGTGCGGGGGAACACCGGGGAGCTGTTTTTT,CASSFVRGNTGELFF,15,TRBV6-2/TRBV6-3,-,TRBJ2-2,-
TGTGCCAGCAGCCCCCCCGGGGTCAATGAGCAGTTCTTC,CASSPPGVNEQFF,13,TRBV11-2,-,TRBJ2-1,-
TGTGCCAGTAGTACGGGACAGGGAAACACCGGGGAGCTGTTTTTT,CASSTGQGNTGELFF,15,TRBV19,-,TRBJ2-2,TRBD1
TGCGCCAGCAGCCAAGGACAGGCATACAATCAGCCCCAGCATTTT,CASSQGQAYNQPQHF,15,TRBV4-1,-,TRBJ1-5,-
TGTGCCAGCACCGGACAGGGGGTAAGGCAGCCCCAGCATTTT,CASTGQGVRQPQHF,14,TRBV2,-,TRBJ1-5,TRBD1
TGTGCCAGCAGCGACGGGGACTCCTACGAGCAGTACTTC,CASSDGDSYEQYF,13,TRBV7-9,-,TRBJ2-7,-
TGTGCCAGCAGTTACTCGTGGGAGGGGACAGATACGCAGTATTTT,CASSYSWEGTDTQYF,15,TRBV6-2/TRBV6-3,-,TRBJ2-3,TRBD2
TGCGCCAGCAGCCAAGATTTGGTGACAGGGGTTGGAAACACCATATATTTT,CASSQDLVTGVGNTIYF,17,TRBV4-3,-,TRBJ1-3,TRBD1
TGTGCCAGCAGCTTAGACAGGGTTAGTCAGCCCCAGCATTTT,CASSLDRVSQPQHF,14,TRBV7-2,-,TRBJ1-5,-